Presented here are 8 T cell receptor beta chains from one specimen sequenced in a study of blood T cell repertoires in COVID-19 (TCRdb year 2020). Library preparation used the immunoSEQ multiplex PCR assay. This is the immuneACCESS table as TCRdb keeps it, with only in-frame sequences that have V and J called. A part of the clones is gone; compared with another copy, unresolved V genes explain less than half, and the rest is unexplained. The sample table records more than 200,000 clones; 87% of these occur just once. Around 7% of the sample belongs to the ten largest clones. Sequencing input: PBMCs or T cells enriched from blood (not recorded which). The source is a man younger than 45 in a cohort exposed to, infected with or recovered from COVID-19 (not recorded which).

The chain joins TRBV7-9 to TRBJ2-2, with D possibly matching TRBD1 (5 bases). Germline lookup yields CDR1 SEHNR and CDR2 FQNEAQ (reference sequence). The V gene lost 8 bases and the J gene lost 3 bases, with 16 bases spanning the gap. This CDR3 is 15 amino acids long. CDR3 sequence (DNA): TGTGCCAGCGGAAGAACCAGGGATTACACCGGGGAGCTGTTTTTT. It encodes CASGRTRDYTGELFF.

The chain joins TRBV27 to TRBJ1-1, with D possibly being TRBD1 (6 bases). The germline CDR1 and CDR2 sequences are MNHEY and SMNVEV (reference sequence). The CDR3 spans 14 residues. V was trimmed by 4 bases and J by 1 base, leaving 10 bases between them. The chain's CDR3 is CASSSGQKNTEAFF. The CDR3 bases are TGTGCCAGCAGTTCCGGACAGAAGAACACTGAAGCTTTCTTT.

The chain's CDR3 is CASSSGLAGRSDTQYF. CDR3 coding DNA: TGTGCCAGCAGCTCGGGACTAGCGGGACGATCGGATACGCAGTATTTT. The rearrangement uses TRBV7-2 and TRBJ2-3; 13 nucleotides agree with TRBD2. Losses at the gene ends were 4 bases for V and 6 bases for J; bases not matched to a gene: 7. This CDR3 is built from 16 residues. The germline V gene encodes CDR1 SGHTA and CDR2 FQGNSA. Full variable domain (remainder filled in from reference TRBV7-2 and TRBJ2-3): GAGVSQSPSNKVTEKGKDVELRCDPISGHTALYWYRQSLGQGLEFLIYFQGNSAPDKSGLPSDRFSAERTGGSVSTLTIQRTQQEDSAVYLCASSSGLAGRSDTQYFGPGTRLTVL.

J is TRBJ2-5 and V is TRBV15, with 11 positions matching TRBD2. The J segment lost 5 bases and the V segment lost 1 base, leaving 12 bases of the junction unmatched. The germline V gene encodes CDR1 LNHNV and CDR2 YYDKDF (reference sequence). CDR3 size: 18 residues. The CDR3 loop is CATSRALFSGRGGETQYF. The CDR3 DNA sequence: TGTGCCACCAGCAGAGCCCTCTTTAGCGGGAGGGGAGGTGAGACCCAGTACTTC.

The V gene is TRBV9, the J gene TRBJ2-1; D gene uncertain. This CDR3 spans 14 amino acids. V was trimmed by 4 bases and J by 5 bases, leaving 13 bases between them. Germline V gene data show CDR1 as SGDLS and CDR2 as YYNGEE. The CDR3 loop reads CASSPLVGHNEQFF. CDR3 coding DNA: TGTGCCAGCAGCCCCCTAGTCGGCCACAATGAGCAGTTCTTC.

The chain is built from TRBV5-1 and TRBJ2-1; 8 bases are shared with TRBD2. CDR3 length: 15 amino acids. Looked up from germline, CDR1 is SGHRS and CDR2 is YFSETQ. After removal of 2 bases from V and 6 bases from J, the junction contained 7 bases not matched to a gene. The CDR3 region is CASSLAGEGINEQFF. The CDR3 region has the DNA TGCGCCAGCAGCTTAGCGGGAGAGGGGATCAATGAGCAGTTCTTC.

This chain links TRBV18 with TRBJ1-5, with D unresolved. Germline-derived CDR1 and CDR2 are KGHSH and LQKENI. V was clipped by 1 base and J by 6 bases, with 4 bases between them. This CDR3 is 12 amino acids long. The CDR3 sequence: CASSPRGQPQHF. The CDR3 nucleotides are TGTGCCAGCTCACCACGCGGTCAGCCCCAGCATTTT.

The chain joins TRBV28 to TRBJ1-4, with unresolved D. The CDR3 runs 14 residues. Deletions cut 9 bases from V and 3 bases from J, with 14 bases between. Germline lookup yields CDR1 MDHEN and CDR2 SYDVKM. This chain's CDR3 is CASKEGAANEKLFF. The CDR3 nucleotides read TGTGCCAGTAAAGAGGGCGCAGCTAATGAAAAACTGTTTTTT.